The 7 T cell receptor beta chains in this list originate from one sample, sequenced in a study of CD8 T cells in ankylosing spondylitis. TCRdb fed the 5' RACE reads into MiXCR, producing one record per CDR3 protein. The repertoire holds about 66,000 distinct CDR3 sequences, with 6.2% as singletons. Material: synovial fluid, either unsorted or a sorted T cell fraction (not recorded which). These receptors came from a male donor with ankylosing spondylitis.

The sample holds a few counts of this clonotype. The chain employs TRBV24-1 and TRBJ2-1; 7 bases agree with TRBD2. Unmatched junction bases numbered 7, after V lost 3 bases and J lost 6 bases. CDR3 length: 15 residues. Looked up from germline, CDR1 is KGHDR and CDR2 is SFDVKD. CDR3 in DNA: TGTGCCACCAGTGATCGGCGGGAGACGGGCAATGAGCAGTTCTTC. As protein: CATSDRRETGNEQFF.

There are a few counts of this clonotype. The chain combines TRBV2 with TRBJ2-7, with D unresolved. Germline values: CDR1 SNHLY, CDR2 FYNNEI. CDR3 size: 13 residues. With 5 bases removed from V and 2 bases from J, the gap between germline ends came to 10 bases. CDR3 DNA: TGTGCCAGCAGTCCAGTAGGAACCTACGAGCAGTACTTC. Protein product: CASSPVGTYEQYF.

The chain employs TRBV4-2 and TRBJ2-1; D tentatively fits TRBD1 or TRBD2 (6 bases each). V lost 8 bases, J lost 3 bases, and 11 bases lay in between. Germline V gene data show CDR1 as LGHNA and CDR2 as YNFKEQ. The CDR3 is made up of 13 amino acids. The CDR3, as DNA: TGTGCCAGCCAAGGGGGGTACTACAATGAGCAGTTCTTC. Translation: CASQGGYYNEQFF.

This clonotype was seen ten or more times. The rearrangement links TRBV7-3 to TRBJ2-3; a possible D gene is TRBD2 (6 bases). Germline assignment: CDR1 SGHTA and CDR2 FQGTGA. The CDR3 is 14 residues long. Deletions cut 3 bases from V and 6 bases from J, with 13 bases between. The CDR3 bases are TGTGCCAGCAGCTTCGGGGGAGGTACCGATACGCAGTATTTT. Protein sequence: CASSFGGGTDTQYF.

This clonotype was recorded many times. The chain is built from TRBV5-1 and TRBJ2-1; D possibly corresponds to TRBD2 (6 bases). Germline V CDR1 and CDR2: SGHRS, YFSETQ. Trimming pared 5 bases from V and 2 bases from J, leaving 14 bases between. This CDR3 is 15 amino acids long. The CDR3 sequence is CASRSRGETYNEQFF. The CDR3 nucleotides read TGCGCCAGCAGAAGTCGCGGGGAGACCTACAATGAGCAGTTCTTC.

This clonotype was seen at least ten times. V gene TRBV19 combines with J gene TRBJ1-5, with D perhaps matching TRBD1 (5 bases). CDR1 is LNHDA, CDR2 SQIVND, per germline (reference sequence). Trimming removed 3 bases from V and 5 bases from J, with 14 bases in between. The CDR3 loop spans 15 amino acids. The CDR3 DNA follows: TGTGCCAGTAGTATCCGCAGGGTCAGCGATCAGCCCCAGCATTTT. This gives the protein CASSIRRVSDQPQHF.

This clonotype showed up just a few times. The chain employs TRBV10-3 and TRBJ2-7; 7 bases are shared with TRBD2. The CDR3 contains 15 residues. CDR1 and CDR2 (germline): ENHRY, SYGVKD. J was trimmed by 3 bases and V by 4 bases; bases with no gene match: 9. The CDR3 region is CAISGSASGRYEQYF. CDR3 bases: TGTGCCATCAGTGGCTCCGCTAGCGGACGCTACGAGCAGTACTTC.